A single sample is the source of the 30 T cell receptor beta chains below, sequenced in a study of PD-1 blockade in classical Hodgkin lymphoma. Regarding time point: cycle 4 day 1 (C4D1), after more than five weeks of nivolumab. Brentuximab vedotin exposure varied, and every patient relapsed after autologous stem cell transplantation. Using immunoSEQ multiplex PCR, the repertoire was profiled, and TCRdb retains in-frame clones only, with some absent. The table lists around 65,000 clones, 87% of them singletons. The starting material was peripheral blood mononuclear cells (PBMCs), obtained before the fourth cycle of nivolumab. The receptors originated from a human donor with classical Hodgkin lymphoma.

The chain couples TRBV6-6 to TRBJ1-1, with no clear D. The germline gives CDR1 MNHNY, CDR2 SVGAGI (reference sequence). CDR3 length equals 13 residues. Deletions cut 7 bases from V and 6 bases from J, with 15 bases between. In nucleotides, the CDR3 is TGTGCCAGCATGTCCGATCTAAGGGCTGAAGCTTTCTTT. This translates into CASMSDLRAEAFF.

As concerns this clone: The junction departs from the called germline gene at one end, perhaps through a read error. The chain's CDR3 is CAGSLESGAGYTF. As DNA, the CDR3 is TGTGCCGGCAGCTTAGAATCAGGGGCTGGCTACACCTTC. The J gene is TRBJ1-2, the V gene TRBV7-6; maybe TRBD1 (6 bases). The CDR3 totals 13 residues. Germline V CDR1 and CDR2: SGHVS, FNYEAQ.

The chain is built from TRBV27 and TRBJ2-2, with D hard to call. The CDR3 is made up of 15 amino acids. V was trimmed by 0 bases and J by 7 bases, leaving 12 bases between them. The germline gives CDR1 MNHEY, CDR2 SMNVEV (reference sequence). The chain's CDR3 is CASSLSRDIVGELFF. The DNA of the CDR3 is TGTGCCAGCAGTTTATCGCGCGACATAGTCGGGGAGCTGTTTTTT.

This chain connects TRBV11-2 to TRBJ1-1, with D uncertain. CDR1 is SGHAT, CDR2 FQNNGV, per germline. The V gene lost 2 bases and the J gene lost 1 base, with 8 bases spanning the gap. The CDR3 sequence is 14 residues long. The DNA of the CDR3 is TGTGCCAGCAGCTTACGGCGGAGGAACACTGAAGCTTTCTTT. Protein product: CASSLRRRNTEAFF.

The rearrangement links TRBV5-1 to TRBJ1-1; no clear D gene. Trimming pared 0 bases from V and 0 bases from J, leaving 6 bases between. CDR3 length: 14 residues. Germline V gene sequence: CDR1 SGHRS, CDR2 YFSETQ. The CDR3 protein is CASSLEHLNTEAFF. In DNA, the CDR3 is TGCGCCAGCAGCTTGGAGCACTTGAACACTGAAGCTTTCTTT.

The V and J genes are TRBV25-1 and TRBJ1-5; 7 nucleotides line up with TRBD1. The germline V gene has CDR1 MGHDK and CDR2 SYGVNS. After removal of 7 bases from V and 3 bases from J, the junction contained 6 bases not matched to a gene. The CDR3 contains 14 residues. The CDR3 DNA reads TGTGCCAGCACCAAGGGACAGCCCAATCAGCCCCAGCATTTT. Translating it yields CASTKGQPNQPQHF.

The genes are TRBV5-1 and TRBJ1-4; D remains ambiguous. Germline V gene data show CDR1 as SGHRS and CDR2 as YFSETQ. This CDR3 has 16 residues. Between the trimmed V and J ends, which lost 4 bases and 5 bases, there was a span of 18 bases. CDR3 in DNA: TGCGCCAGCAGCCCCACCGTAGCCGAACCAAATGAAAAACTGTTTTTT. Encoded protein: CASSPTVAEPNEKLFF. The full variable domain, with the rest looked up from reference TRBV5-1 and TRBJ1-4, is KAGVTQTPRYLIKTRGQQVTLSCSPISGHRSVSWYQQTPGQGLQFLFEYFSETQRNKGNFPGRFSGRQFSNSRSEMNVSTLELGDSALYLCASSPTVAEPNEKLFFGSGTQLSVL.

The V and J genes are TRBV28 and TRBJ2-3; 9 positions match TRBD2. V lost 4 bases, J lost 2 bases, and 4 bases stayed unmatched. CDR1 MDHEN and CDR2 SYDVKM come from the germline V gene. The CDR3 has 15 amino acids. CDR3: CASSSTSGFTDTQYF. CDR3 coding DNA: TGTGCCAGCAGTTCGACTAGCGGTTTCACAGATACGCAGTATTTT.

The CDR3 spells CASSYGVGGTEAFF. The CDR3 nucleotides read TGTGCCAGCAGTTACGGAGTGGGGGGCACTGAAGCTTTCTTT. The chain combines TRBV6-5 with TRBJ1-1, with D perhaps TRBD1 (5 bases). The CDR3 has 14 residues. Trimming pared 2 bases from V and 4 bases from J, leaving 11 bases between. The germline CDR1 and CDR2 sequences are MNHEY and SVGAGI.

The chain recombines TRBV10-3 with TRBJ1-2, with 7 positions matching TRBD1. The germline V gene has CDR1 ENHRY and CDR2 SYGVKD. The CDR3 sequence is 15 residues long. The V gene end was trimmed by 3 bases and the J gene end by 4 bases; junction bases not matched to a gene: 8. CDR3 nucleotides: TGTGCCATCAGTGACACTCCAGGGGGTATCTATGGCTACACCTTC. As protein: CAISDTPGGIYGYTF.

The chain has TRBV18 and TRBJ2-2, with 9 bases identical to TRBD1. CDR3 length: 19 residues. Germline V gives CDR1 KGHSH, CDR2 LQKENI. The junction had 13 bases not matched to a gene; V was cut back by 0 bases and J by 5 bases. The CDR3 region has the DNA TGTGCCAGCTCACCACCCAGGCCACCGGGACAGGGTGGGACCGGGGAGCTGTTTTTT. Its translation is CASSPPRPPGQGGTGELFF.

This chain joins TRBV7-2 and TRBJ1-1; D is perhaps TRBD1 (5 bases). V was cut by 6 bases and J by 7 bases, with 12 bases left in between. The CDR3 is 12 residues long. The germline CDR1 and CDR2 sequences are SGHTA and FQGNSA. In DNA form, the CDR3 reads TGTGCCAGCAGGTTCAGGGACTATGAAGCTTTCTTT. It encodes CASRFRDYEAFF.

CDR3 nucleotides: TGCGCCAGCAGCCTCACAGGGGACGGGGTTACACCCCTCCACTTT. It translates to CASSLTGDGVTPLHF. V gene TRBV5-1 combines with J gene TRBJ1-6, with 7 nucleotides matching TRBD1. The CDR3 loop spans 15 amino acids. Germline values: CDR1 SGHRS, CDR2 YFSETQ. V dropped 4 bases and J dropped 11; count of bases not matched to a gene: 12.

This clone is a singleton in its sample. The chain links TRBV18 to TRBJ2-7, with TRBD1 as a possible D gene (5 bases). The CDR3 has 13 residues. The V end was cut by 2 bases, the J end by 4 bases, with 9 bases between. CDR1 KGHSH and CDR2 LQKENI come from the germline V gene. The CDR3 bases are TGTGCCAGCTCACCAGGCTACAGGTACGAGCAGTACTTC. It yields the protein CASSPGYRYEQYF. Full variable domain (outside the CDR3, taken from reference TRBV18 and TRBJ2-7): NAGVMQNPRHLVRRRGQEARLRCSPMKGHSHVYWYRQLPEEGLKFMVYLQKENIIDESGMPKERFSAEFPKEGPSILRIQQVVRGDSAAYFCASSPGYRYEQYFGPGTRLTVT.

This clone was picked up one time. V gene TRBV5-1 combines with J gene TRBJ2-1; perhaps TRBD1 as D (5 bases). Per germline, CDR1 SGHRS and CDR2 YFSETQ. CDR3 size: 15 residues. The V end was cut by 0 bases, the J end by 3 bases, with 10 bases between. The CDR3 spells CASSLDRSIYNEQFF. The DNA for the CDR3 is TGCGCCAGCAGCTTGGACAGGTCCATCTACAATGAGCAGTTCTTC. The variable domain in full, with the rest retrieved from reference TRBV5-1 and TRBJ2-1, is KAGVTQTPRYLIKTRGQQVTLSCSPISGHRSVSWYQQTPGQGLQFLFEYFSETQRNKGNFPGRFSGRQFSNSRSEMNVSTLELGDSALYLCASSLDRSIYNEQFFGPGTRLTVL.

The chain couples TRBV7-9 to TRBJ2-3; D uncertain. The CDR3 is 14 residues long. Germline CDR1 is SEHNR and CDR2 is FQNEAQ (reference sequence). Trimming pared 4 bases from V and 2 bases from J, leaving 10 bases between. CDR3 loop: CASSSGSSTDTQYF. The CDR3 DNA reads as TGTGCCAGCAGCTCAGGTTCCTCCACAGATACGCAGTATTTT.

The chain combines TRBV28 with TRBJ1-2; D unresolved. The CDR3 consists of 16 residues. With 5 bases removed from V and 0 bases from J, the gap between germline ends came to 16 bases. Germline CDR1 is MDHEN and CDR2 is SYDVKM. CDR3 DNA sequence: TGTGCCAGCAGTACACTGGGTCTTACCCCTAACTATGGCTACACCTTC. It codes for CASSTLGLTPNYGYTF.

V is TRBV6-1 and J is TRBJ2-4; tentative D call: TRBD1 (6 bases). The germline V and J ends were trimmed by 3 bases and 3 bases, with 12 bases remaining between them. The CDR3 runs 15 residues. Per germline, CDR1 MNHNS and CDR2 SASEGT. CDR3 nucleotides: TGTGCCAGCAGTGATTACAGGGTAGACAAAAACATTCAGTACTTC. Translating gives CASSDYRVDKNIQYF.

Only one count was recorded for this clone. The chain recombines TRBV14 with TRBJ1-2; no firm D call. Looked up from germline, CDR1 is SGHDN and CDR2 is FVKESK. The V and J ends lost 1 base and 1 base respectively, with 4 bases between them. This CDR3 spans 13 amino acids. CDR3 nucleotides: TGTGCCAGCAGCCAAGGTCTTAACTATGGCTACACCTTC. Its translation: CASSQGLNYGYTF.

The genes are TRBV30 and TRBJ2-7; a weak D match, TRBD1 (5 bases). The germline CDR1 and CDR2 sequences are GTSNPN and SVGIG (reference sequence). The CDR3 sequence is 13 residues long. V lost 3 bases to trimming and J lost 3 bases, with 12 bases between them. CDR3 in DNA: TGTGCCTGGAGCGAAGGGGATCTCTACGAGCAGTACTTC. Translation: CAWSEGDLYEQYF.

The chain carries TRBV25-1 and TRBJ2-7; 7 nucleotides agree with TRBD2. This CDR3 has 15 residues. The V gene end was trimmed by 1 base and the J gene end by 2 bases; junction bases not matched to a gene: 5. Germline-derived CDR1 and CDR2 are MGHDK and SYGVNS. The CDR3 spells CASSESGGGAYEQYF. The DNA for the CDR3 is TGTGCCAGCAGTGAATCCGGTGGGGGGGCCTACGAGCAGTACTTC.

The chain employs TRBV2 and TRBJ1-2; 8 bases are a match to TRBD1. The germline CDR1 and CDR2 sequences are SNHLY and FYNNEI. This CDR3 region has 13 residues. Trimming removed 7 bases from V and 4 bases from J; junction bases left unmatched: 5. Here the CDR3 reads CASTDRGLYGYTF. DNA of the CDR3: TGTGCCAGCACCGACAGGGGACTCTATGGCTACACCTTC.

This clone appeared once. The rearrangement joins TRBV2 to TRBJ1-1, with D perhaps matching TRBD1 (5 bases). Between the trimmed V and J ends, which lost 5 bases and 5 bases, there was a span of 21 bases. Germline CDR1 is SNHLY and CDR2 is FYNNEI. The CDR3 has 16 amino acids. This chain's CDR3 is CASSPFGGFSGTEAFF. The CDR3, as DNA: TGTGCCAGCAGTCCCTTTGGGGGGTTTTCAGGGACTGAAGCTTTCTTT. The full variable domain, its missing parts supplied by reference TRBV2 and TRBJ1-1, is EPEVTQTPSHQVTQMGQEVILRCVPISNHLYFYWYRQILGQKVEFLVSFYNNEISEKSEIFDDQFSVERPDGSNFTLKIRSTKLEDSAMYFCASSPFGGFSGTEAFFGQGTRLTVV.

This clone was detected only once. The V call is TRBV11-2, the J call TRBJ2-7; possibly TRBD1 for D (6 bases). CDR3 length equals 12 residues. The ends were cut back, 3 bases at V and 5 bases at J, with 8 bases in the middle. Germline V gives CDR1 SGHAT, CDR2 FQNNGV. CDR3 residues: CASSFTGNEQYF. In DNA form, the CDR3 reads TGTGCCAGCAGCTTCACAGGGAACGAGCAGTACTTC.

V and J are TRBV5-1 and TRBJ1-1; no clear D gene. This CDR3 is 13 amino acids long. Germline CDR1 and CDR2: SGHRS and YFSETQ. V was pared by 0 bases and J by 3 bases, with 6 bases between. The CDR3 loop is CASSLVPDTEAFF. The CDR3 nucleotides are TGCGCCAGCAGCTTGGTTCCGGACACTGAAGCTTTCTTT. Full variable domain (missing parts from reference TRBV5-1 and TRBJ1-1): KAGVTQTPRYLIKTRGQQVTLSCSPISGHRSVSWYQQTPGQGLQFLFEYFSETQRNKGNFPGRFSGRQFSNSRSEMNVSTLELGDSALYLCASSLVPDTEAFFGQGTRLTVV.

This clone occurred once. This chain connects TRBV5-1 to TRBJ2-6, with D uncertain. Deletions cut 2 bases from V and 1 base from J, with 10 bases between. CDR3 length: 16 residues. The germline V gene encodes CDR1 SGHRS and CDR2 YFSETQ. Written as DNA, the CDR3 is TGCGCCAGCAGCTTCCCGGGTGGGTCTGGGGCCAACGTCCTGACTTTC. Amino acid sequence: CASSFPGGSGANVLTF.

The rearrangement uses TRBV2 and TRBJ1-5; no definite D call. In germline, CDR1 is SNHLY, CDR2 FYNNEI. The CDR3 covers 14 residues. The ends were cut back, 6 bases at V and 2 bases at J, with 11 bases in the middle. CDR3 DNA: TGTGCCAGCAGATCCGACGCTCGCAATCAGCCCCAGCATTTT. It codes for CASRSDARNQPQHF.

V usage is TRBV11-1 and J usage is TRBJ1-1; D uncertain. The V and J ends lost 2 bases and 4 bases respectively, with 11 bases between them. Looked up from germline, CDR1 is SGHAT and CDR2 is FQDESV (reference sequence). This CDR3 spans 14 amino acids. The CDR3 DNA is TGTGCCAGCAGCTTAATGGGTGGTTCCACTGAAGCTTTCTTT. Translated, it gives CASSLMGGSTEAFF.

CDR3 sequence: CASSRRQGASPNTGELFF. The CDR3 region has the DNA TGCGCCAGCAGCCGCCGACAGGGGGCTTCCCCGAACACCGGGGAGCTGTTTTTT. V is TRBV4-1 and J is TRBJ2-2; 10 bases line up with TRBD1. V shed 4 bases, J shed 0 bases, and the junction held 8 bases outside the gene matches. The CDR3 contains 18 residues. The V gene's germline CDR1 is MGHRA and CDR2 YSYEKL.

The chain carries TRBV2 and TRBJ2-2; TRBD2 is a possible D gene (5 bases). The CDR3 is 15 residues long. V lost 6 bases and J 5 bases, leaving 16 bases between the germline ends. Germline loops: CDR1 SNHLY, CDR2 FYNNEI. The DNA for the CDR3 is TGTGCCAGCAGGGCCAACCTTGGGAGTACCGGGGAGCTGTTTTTT. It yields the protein CASRANLGSTGELFF.